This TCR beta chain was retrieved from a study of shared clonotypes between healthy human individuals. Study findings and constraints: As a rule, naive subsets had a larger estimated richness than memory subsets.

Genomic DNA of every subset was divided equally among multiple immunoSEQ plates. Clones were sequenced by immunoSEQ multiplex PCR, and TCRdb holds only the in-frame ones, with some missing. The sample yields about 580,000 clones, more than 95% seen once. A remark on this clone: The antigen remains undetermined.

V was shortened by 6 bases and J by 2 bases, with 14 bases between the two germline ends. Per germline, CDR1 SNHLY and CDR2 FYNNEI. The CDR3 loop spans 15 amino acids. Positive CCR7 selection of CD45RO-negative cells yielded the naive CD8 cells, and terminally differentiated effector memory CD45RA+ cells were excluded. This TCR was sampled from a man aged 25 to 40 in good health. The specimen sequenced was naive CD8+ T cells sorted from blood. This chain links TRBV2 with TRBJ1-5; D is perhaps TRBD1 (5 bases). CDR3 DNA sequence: TGTGCCAGCAGCGGGGGAGGGGTTGGCAATCAGCCCCAGCATTTT. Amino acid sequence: CASSGGGVGNQPQHF.